The 2 T cell receptor beta chains in this list originate from one sample, sequenced in a study of cytomegalovirus exposure and HLA in healthy donors. A multiplex PCR was run with 60 Vbeta primers and 13 Jbeta primers. The method was immunoSEQ multiplex PCR; TCRdb's version includes in-frame clones alone and lacks a portion of them. The sample consists of around 120,000 clones, around 76% of them appearing once. The material sequenced was PBMCs. The receptors originated from a man aged 60 to 69 in good health and CMV-seropositive.

The V and J genes are TRBV2 and TRBJ2-3, with a weak D call TRBD2 (5 bases). Germline-derived CDR1 and CDR2 are SNHLY and FYNNEI. Trimming stripped 6 bases from V and 2 bases from J, with 12 bases between. This CDR3 is built from 14 residues. The CDR3 nucleotides are TGTGCCAGCAGATTGGAGGTCATCACAGATACGCAGTATTTT. Amino acid sequence: CASRLEVITDTQYF.

With regard to this clone: A read error may produce the germline difference seen at one junction end. The genes are TRBV5-4 and TRBJ2-6; TRBD1 is a possible D gene (5 bases). This CDR3 has 17 amino acids. Germline V gene sequence: CDR1 SGHNT, CDR2 YYREEE (reference sequence). The CDR3 bases are TGTGCCAGCAGCTTGGTTTCGCGGACCTCTGGGGCCAACGGCCTGACTTTC. Its protein product is CASSLVSRTSGANGLTF.